These T cell receptor beta chains were read from a single sample in a study of early T cells in non-severe SARS-CoV-2 infection. TCRdb re-derived calls from the 5' RACE reads in MiXCR, one entry per CDR3 protein. The data hold over 50,000 distinct CDR3 sequences, with approximately 8.4% observed a single time. Sequencing was carried out using whole blood. These receptor sequences come from an adult who was a healthcare worker with PCR-confirmed SARS-CoV-2 infection or an uninfected control (not recorded which). CDR3s include the opening cysteine and the closing phenylalanine or tryptophan. D genes are given only for firm matches. The size entry is marked missing in some rows and otherwise reads once, few, many or a size class.

size,V,D,J,DNA,CDR3
many,TRBV7-8,-,TRBJ2-3,TGTGCCAGCAGCTCCAGCGCCGTGTGGACAGATACGCAGTATTTT,CASSSSAVWTDTQYF
few,TRBV30,TRBD1,TRBJ1-1,TGTGCCGGACACAGGGGGGGACGGGTTGAAGCTTTCTTT,CAGHRGGRVEAFF
many,TRBV18,-,TRBJ2-3,TGTGCCAGCTCACTCCGAGCGGTTGAACGGACAGATACGCAGTATTTT,CASSLRAVERTDTQYF
few,TRBV2,TRBD2,TRBJ2-3,TGTGCCAGCAGTGCCCAGCGGGGGGGTGCAGATACGCAGTATTTT,CASSAQRGGADTQYF
once,TRBV4-1,-,TRBJ2-2,TGCGCCAGCAGCCAGAGAAGAGGGCCCCGCGACACCGTGGAGCTGTTTTTT,CASSQRRGPRDTVELFF
-,TRBV28,TRBD2,TRBJ2-3,TGTGCCAGCAGCCGGGCGGGGGGTGCAGATACGCAGTATTTT,CASSRAGGADTQYF
-,TRBV3-1,-,TRBJ2-7,TGTGCCAGCAGCCAAGGGGCCTACGAGCAGTACTTC,CASSQGAYEQYF
-,TRBV29-1,-,TRBJ2-5,TGCAGCGTAAAGCCGGACACCCTCGGGGAGACCCAGTACTTC,CSVKPDTLGETQYF
once,TRBV5-6,-,TRBJ2-7,TGTGCCAGCAGCTCTTGGACGGCCTTCGGGCAGTACTTC,CASSSWTAFGQYF
few,TRBV27,TRBD2,TRBJ2-1,TGTGCCAGCAGTTATGGGACGGGGGGTTCCAATGAGCAGTTCTTC,CASSYGTGGSNEQFF
few,TRBV20-1,-,TRBJ1-2,TGCAGTGCTAAGAGGCTAGGAAGGGGCTACACCTTC,CSAKRLGRGYTF
-,TRBV30,TRBD1,TRBJ1-6,TGTGCCTGGAGTGTCCGTTTGGGACAGGGACGGAAAAATTCACCCCTCCACTTT,CAWSVRLGQGRKNSPLHF
few,TRBV4-1,-,TRBJ2-6,TGCGCCAGCAGCCAAGTTAGAGCAGTTGGGGCCAACGTCCTGACTTTC,CASSQVRAVGANVLTF
-,TRBV2,-,TRBJ1-1,TGTGCCAGCAGCTCCTCAATCGGGGACGCTGAAGCTTTCTTT,CASSSSIGDAEAFF
-,TRBV5-1,-,TRBJ1-6,TGCGCCAGCAGCTTGGAAGGCAGGGAGGTAGGATCACCCCTCCACTTT,CASSLEGREVGSPLHF
-,TRBV20-1,-,TRBJ1-2,TGCAGTGCTAGAGTCCCCGGTTGGGGGCTCGGCTATGGCTACACCTTC,CSARVPGWGLGYGYTF
-,TRBV20-1,-,TRBJ1-1,TGCAGTGCTAGAGAGTCCGGGACTGAAGCTTTCTTT,CSARESGTEAFF
-,TRBV28,-,TRBJ2-2,TGTGCCACCCCGGACAGTAACACCGGGGAGCTGTTTTTT,CATPDSNTGELFF
few,TRBV7-9,TRBD1,TRBJ2-1,TGTGCCAGCAGCTCCGACAGGGACAATGAGCAGTTCTTC,CASSSDRDNEQFF
few,TRBV6-5,TRBD1,TRBJ1-2,TGTGCCAGCAGTTACTCGAGAGGGCGACAGGGAACACTCTATGGCTACACCTTC,CASSYSRGRQGTLYGYTF
-,TRBV11-3,TRBD2,TRBJ2-1,TGTGCCAGCAGCCCTAGGGCGGGAGGCTCAGGTTATGAGCAGTTCTTC,CASSPRAGGSGYEQFF
-,TRBV29-1,-,TRBJ1-2,TGCAGCGTTGCATCCCTCAGGGACGGCTACACCTTC,CSVASLRDGYTF
many,TRBV5-1,-,TRBJ1-1,TGCGCCAGCAGCTTGGGGAGCGGGGGCAGGCTCACTGAAGCTTTCTTT,CASSLGSGGRLTEAFF
-,TRBV5-4,TRBD1,TRBJ2-1,TGTGCCAGCAGCGCGCCTCGGGACAGGGGGCCGAATGAGCAGTTCTTC,CASSAPRDRGPNEQFF
few,TRBV10-3,-,TRBJ1-2,TGTGCCATCAGTGAGTCACAGCAGAAGTATGGCTACACCTTC,CAISESQQKYGYTF
few,TRBV2,-,TRBJ1-1,TGTGCCAGCCGACAGGAAACGAACACTGAAGCTTTCTTT,CASRQETNTEAFF
many,TRBV28,TRBD2,TRBJ2-1,TGTGCCAGCAGGACTAGCGACTCCTACAATGAGCAGTTCTTC,CASRTSDSYNEQFF
many,TRBV18,-,TRBJ2-6,TGTGCCAGCTCACCCCGGGGCACAACTGGGGCCAACGTCCTGACTTTC,CASSPRGTTGANVLTF
few,TRBV13,-,TRBJ1-2,TGTGCCAGCAGCTTAGGGGACACTGGCTACACCTTC,CASSLGDTGYTF
few,TRBV27,TRBD2,TRBJ2-2,TGTGCCAGCACCACAGCGGGGAGGGCCACCGGGGAGCTGTTTTTT,CASTTAGRATGELFF
many,TRBV12-3/TRBV12-4,-,TRBJ1-1,TGTGCCAGCAGTTACGGGGCAGTTGAAGCTTTCTTT,CASSYGAVEAFF
many,TRBV25-1,-,TRBJ2-1,TGTGCCACCCGGCAGGAGCCTAGCTCCTACAATGAGCAGTTCTTC,CATRQEPSSYNEQFF
-,TRBV4-2,-,TRBJ1-3,TGTGCCAGCAGCCAAGTTGTCGGTGAAGGAGGAAACACCATATATTTT,CASSQVVGEGGNTIYF
few,TRBV6-6,-,TRBJ1-1,TGTGCCAGCAGTTACGGGAGTTTGAACACTGAAGCTTTCTTT,CASSYGSLNTEAFF
-,TRBV3-1,-,TRBJ1-1,TGTGCCAGCGGACTCCCAAACACTGAAGCTTTCTTT,CASGLPNTEAFF
many,TRBV10-3,-,TRBJ1-2,TGTGCCATCGGGTTCACAGCATTGGATGGCTACACCTTC,CAIGFTALDGYTF
few,TRBV5-1,-,TRBJ2-5,TGCGCCAGCAGCTTTGGGGCTAGCCAAGAGACCCAGTACTTC,CASSFGASQETQYF
few,TRBV6-1,-,TRBJ2-1,TGTGCCAGCAGTGACTATGGGGGGACTCGCAGCATGACGCCCTACAATGAGCAGTTCTTC,CASSDYGGTRSMTPYNEQFF
-,TRBV20-1,TRBD2,TRBJ2-5,TGCAGTGCGAGACTAGCGGGAGATATCCAGGAGACCCAGTACTTC,CSARLAGDIQETQYF
many,TRBV4-1,TRBD1,TRBJ2-3,TGCGCCAGCAGCCAAGACGGACAGGGGACAGATACGCAGTATTTT,CASSQDGQGTDTQYF
few,TRBV6-2/TRBV6-3,TRBD2,TRBJ2-5,TGTGCCAGCAGTACCCCGGCTAGCGGGAGACAGGAGACCCAGTACTTC,CASSTPASGRQETQYF
many,TRBV18,-,TRBJ1-1,TGTGCCAGCTCACCCACAGGGTTTGGCACTGAAGCTTTCTTT,CASSPTGFGTEAFF
few,TRBV5-1,TRBD1,TRBJ2-5,TGCCTCAGCCGCCAAGGACAGGTTTTACAAGAGACCCAGTACTTC,CLSRQGQVLQETQYF
-,TRBV4-1,TRBD1,TRBJ2-1,TGCGCCAGCAGCCAGGGACAGTTCACTTACAATGAGCAGTTCTTC,CASSQGQFTYNEQFF